Presented here are 32 T cell receptor beta chains from one specimen sequenced in a study of tumor-infiltrating lymphocytes in localized non-small cell lung cancer. The data were produced by immunoSEQ multiplex PCR, yet TCRdb's version contains in-frame clones alone and is incomplete. The repertoire holds over 10,000 clones, with about 80% as singletons. The sequenced material came from uninvolved lung tissue not adjacent to the tumor. These receptors came from a human donor with non-small cell lung cancer.

The chain combines TRBV19 with TRBJ1-5; TRBD1 aligns across 9 bases. Trimming took 6 bases from V and 4 from J; bases not matched to a gene: 10. CDR1 is LNHDA and CDR2 is SQIVND in the germline V gene (reference sequence). This CDR3 comprises 16 residues. CDR3: CASRPYYRGQNQPQHF. For the CDR3, the DNA is TGTGCCAGTAGACCCTACTACAGGGGGCAGAATCAGCCCCAGCATTTT.

V usage is TRBV27 and J usage is TRBJ1-5; D unresolved. The CDR3 consists of 15 residues. V was cut by 3 bases and J by 5 bases, with 14 bases left in between. CDR1 is MNHEY, CDR2 SMNVEV, per germline (reference sequence). The CDR3, as DNA: TGTGCCAGCAGTTTTGGAGGGCTAAAGGATCAGCCCCAGCATTTT. Translation gives CASSFGGLKDQPQHF.

This clone was observed once. Other nucleotide sequences from this sample produce the same CDR3. This sequence joins TRBV7-2 and TRBJ2-5; tentatively, D is TRBD2 (5 bases). The CDR3 has 14 residues. V gave up 4 bases and J gave up 3 bases, with 12 bases separating them. The V gene's germline CDR1 is SGHTA and CDR2 FQGNSA. In DNA form, the CDR3 reads TGTGCCAGCAGCTCGAATCGGGGAAAAGAGACCCAGTACTTC. This sequence encodes CASSSNRGKETQYF.

J is TRBJ2-3 and V is TRBV30, with D possibly being TRBD2 (5 bases). CDR3 length: 13 residues. The V gene's germline CDR1 is GTSNPN and CDR2 SVGIG (reference sequence). The V end lost 4 bases, the J end lost 4 bases, and 12 bases lay between the germline ends. CDR3 region: CAWTEGRADTQYF. The CDR3 region has the DNA TGTGCCTGGACCGAGGGAAGGGCAGATACGCAGTATTTT.

This sequence joins TRBV10-3 and TRBJ2-3; D remains ambiguous. V lost 2 bases, J lost 5 bases, and 2 bases lay in between. The CDR3 is 11 residues long. Germline-derived CDR1 and CDR2 are ENHRY and SYGVKD. The CDR3 region is CAISEVDTQYF. The DNA of the CDR3 is TGTGCCATCAGTGAGGTAGATACGCAGTATTTT.

J is TRBJ2-7 and V is TRBV7-2; D is uncertain. V gave up 2 bases and J gave up 6 bases, with 5 bases separating them. Germline loops: CDR1 SGHTA, CDR2 FQGNSA. The CDR3 runs to 11 residues. DNA of the CDR3: TGTGCCAGCAGCTTAAGGCGCGAGCAGTACTTC. Translated, it gives CASSLRREQYF.

In this sample, this clone turned up a few times. The genes are TRBV30 and TRBJ2-2, with TRBD2 as a possible D gene (5 bases). V lost 0 bases and J lost 5, with 19 bases in between. Germline V gene sequence: CDR1 GTSNPN, CDR2 SVGIG (reference sequence). This CDR3 has 17 amino acids. The CDR3 loop is CAWSVPPGNSQTGELFF. CDR3 in DNA: TGTGCCTGGAGTGTACCTCCGGGAAACAGCCAAACCGGGGAGCTGTTTTTT.

The chain recombines TRBV27 with TRBJ2-7; D is uncertain. The CDR3 extends over 14 amino acids. Per germline, CDR1 MNHEY and CDR2 SMNVEV (reference sequence). Trimming removed 5 bases from V and 4 bases from J, with 15 bases in between. This CDR3 reads CASSTRLKEYEQYF. The CDR3 DNA reads TGTGCCAGCAGTACCCGTTTAAAAGAGTACGAGCAGTACTTC.

This clone was detected only once. This chain connects TRBV28 to TRBJ1-2; 7 positions match TRBD1. Germline trimming cut 7 bases from V and 5 bases from J; bases unmatched to any gene: 10. The germline gives CDR1 MDHEN, CDR2 SYDVKM. The CDR3 covers 14 residues. The CDR3 loop reads CASIQSPGGYGYTF. The CDR3 region has the DNA TGTGCCAGCATTCAAAGTCCAGGGGGTTATGGCTACACCTTC.

The genes are TRBV28 and TRBJ1-2, with D perhaps TRBD1 (5 bases). The CDR3 spans 13 residues. Trimming left V 2 bases short and J 3 bases short, with 7 bases between. CDR1 MDHEN and CDR2 SYDVKM come from the germline V gene. This CDR3 is CASSLRGDYGYTF. The CDR3 DNA sequence: TGTGCCAGCAGTTTAAGAGGGGACTATGGCTACACCTTC.

The chain links TRBV2 to TRBJ2-4; no reliable D call. The germline V gene has CDR1 SNHLY and CDR2 FYNNEI. Trimming pared 5 bases from V and 0 bases from J, leaving 11 bases between. This CDR3 has 15 amino acids. The CDR3 is CASSMTLLAKNIQYF. As DNA, the CDR3 is TGTGCCAGCAGTATGACCCTACTAGCCAAAAACATTCAGTACTTC.

V is TRBV6-6 and J is TRBJ2-7; 9 bases map to TRBD1. CDR1 and CDR2 (germline): MNHNY, SVGAGI (reference sequence). The CDR3 has 14 amino acids. The junction had 4 bases not matched to a gene; V was cut back by 6 bases and J by 1 base. This chain's CDR3 is CASSPGTGSYEQYF. In DNA, the CDR3 is TGTGCCAGCAGCCCCGGGACAGGGTCCTACGAGCAGTACTTC.

This clone was found once. The chain couples TRBV7-2 to TRBJ2-1; D ambiguous. Trimming removed 1 base at V and 2 bases at J, with 9 bases between. Germline V gives CDR1 SGHTA, CDR2 FQGNSA. The CDR3 extends over 15 amino acids. The CDR3: CASSLGTPTYNEQFF. In nucleotides, the CDR3 is TGTGCCAGCAGCTTAGGTACCCCCACCTACAATGAGCAGTTCTTC.

The chain combines TRBV2 with TRBJ1-2; the match to TRBD1 covers 10 bases. V lost 8 bases and J lost 6; bases outside the gene matches: 3. CDR1 is SNHLY and CDR2 is FYNNEI in the germline V gene. CDR3 length: 12 residues. For the CDR3, the DNA is TGTGCCAGCCTTGGACAGGGGGATGGCTACACCTTC. It specifies CASLGQGDGYTF.

The chain has TRBV5-1 and TRBJ2-7; TRBD1 agrees at 7 bases. Unmatched junction bases numbered 4, after V lost 4 bases and J lost 0 bases. Germline lookup yields CDR1 SGHRS and CDR2 YFSETQ. This CDR3 comprises 14 residues. CDR3 region: CASSEQGSSYEQYF. The CDR3 DNA is TGCGCCAGCAGCGAACAGGGGAGCTCCTACGAGCAGTACTTC.

V gene TRBV6-5 combines with J gene TRBJ2-7; the match to TRBD1 covers 9 bases. Germline V gives CDR1 MNHEY, CDR2 SVGAGI. The V and J ends lost 2 bases and 3 bases, in that order; junction bases with no gene match: 5. The CDR3 covers 15 residues. Written as DNA, the CDR3 is TGTGCCAGCAGTTACACAGGGGGCTTGAGCTACGAGCAGTACTTC. As protein: CASSYTGGLSYEQYF.

This chain connects TRBV7-9 to TRBJ2-1; D is unresolved. Per germline, CDR1 SEHNR and CDR2 FQNEAQ (reference sequence). V lost 7 bases, J lost 8 bases, and 24 bases lay in between. The CDR3 has 16 residues. The CDR3 sequence is CASTLRVRVGFDEQFF. The CDR3, as DNA: TGTGCCAGCACCCTTAGAGTCCGGGTTGGGTTCGATGAGCAGTTCTTC.

This clone was observed a handful of times. The chain uses TRBV2 and TRBJ2-2; possibly TRBD1 or TRBD2 for D (5 bases each). The germline V gene encodes CDR1 SNHLY and CDR2 FYNNEI. Trimming stripped 5 bases from V and 7 bases from J, with 11 bases between. The CDR3 contains 13 residues. CDR3 DNA: TGTGCCAGCAGTAGGGACGTTGGCGGGGAGCTGTTTTTT. Translation: CASSRDVGGELFF.

The J gene is TRBJ2-7, the V gene TRBV27, with 9 bases fitting TRBD1. The germline gives CDR1 MNHEY, CDR2 SMNVEV (reference sequence). The junction had 8 bases not matched to a gene; V was cut back by 0 bases and J by 2 bases. The CDR3 runs 17 residues. The CDR3 sequence: CASSLSRGTGWAYEQYF. CDR3 nucleotides: TGTGCCAGCAGTTTATCGAGGGGGACAGGGTGGGCCTACGAGCAGTACTTC.

This clone was seen only once. The rearrangement links TRBV6-5 to TRBJ2-3; 12 nucleotides match TRBD2. Per germline, CDR1 MNHEY and CDR2 SVGAGI. CDR3 length equals 14 residues. Losses at the gene ends were 6 bases for V and 4 bases for J; bases not matched to a gene: 2. CDR3 region: CASRLAGGADTQYF. The CDR3 DNA is TGTGCCAGCAGGCTAGCGGGAGGGGCAGATACGCAGTATTTT.

V and J are TRBV6-1 and TRBJ1-4; possibly TRBD1 for D (6 bases). Germline V CDR1 and CDR2: MNHNS, SASEGT. Trimming removed 1 base at V and 5 bases at J, with 11 bases between. The CDR3 extends over 15 amino acids. CDR3 amino acids: CASSEVNRVNEKLFF. CDR3 nucleotide sequence: TGTGCCAGCAGTGAAGTAAACAGGGTAAATGAAAAACTGTTTTTT.

The chain couples TRBV11-1 to TRBJ2-2, with D possibly matching TRBD2 (6 bases). V was pared by 0 bases and J by 3 bases, with 8 bases between. This CDR3 comprises 15 residues. Germline CDR1 SGHAT, CDR2 FQDESV (reference sequence). CDR3 residues: CASSLAGGYTGELFF. The CDR3 DNA follows: TGTGCCAGCAGCTTAGCCGGGGGTTACACCGGGGAGCTGTTTTTT.

V and J are TRBV28 and TRBJ1-1, with D unresolved. Between the trimmed V and J ends, which lost 3 bases and 5 bases, there was a span of 10 bases. This CDR3 has 13 residues. From germline, CDR1 is MDHEN and CDR2 SYDVKM. The CDR3 is CASSLSAGTEAFF. For the CDR3, the DNA is TGTGCCAGCAGTTTGTCTGCCGGGACTGAAGCTTTCTTT.

The chain links TRBV4-1 to TRBJ1-1, with 7 positions matching TRBD1. V shed 6 bases and J 4 bases; nucleotides not matched to a gene: 23. Germline CDR1 reads MGHRA; CDR2 reads YSYEKL. The CDR3 extends over 19 amino acids. CDR3 coding DNA: TGCGCCAGCAGTCAACCAATTATCCGCAGGGGGTCCTGGAGCACTGAAGCTTTCTTT. Translating it yields CASSQPIIRRGSWSTEAFF.

This sequence joins TRBV2 and TRBJ2-1, with 8 bases that match TRBD1. The CDR3 consists of 12 residues. Germline V gives CDR1 SNHLY, CDR2 FYNNEI. V lost 8 bases to trimming and J lost 8 bases; unmatched junction nucleotides: 5. CDR3 region: CASFRQGYEQFF. DNA of the CDR3: TGTGCCAGCTTCCGACAGGGGTATGAGCAGTTCTTC.

The CDR3 protein is CASSLNGNTIYF. The CDR3 nucleotides read TGTGCCAGCAGCCTCAATGGAAACACCATATATTTT. The V call is TRBV6-1, the J call TRBJ1-3; D is unclear. This CDR3 has 12 amino acids. V was shortened by 6 bases and J by 3 bases, with 6 bases between the two germline ends. CDR1 and CDR2 (germline): MNHNS, SASEGT.

This clone showed up just once. The V call is TRBV10-2, the J call TRBJ2-7; perhaps D is TRBD1 or TRBD2 (6 bases each). Trimming took 0 bases from V and 1 from J, leaving 10 bases between them. CDR3 length: 15 residues. Per germline, CDR1 WSHSY and CDR2 SAAADI. The CDR3 sequence is CASSESGGGSYEQYF. In DNA, the CDR3 is TGCGCCAGCAGTGAGTCGGGGGGCGGGTCCTACGAGCAGTACTTC.

This clone turned up a few times. This chain links TRBV28 with TRBJ1-2; 7 bases agree with TRBD1. Per germline, CDR1 MDHEN and CDR2 SYDVKM. The CDR3 is made up of 14 amino acids. The V gene end was trimmed by 3 bases and the J gene end by 8 bases; junction bases not matched to a gene: 9. The chain's CDR3 is CASSLLRGQEGYTF. For the CDR3, the DNA is TGTGCCAGCAGTTTGTTGAGGGGGCAAGAAGGCTACACCTTC.

This chain joins TRBV28 and TRBJ2-7, with 10 bases that match TRBD1. CDR1 and CDR2 from the germline V gene are MDHEN and SYDVKM. The CDR3 covers 15 residues. The V and J ends lost 5 bases and 5 bases, in that order; junction bases with no gene match: 9. The CDR3 DNA reads TGTGCCAGCAGTCCCCCCCCGGGACAGGGGAACGAGCAGTACTTC. Translated, it gives CASSPPPGQGNEQYF.

This chain's CDR3 is CASSTRTSGGAPEQFF. The CDR3 DNA reads TGTGCCAGCAGCACTCGGACTAGCGGGGGGGCCCCGGAGCAGTTCTTC. V and J are TRBV9 and TRBJ2-1, with 15 bases that match TRBD2. Germline CDR1 SGDLS, CDR2 YYNGEE. The CDR3 covers 16 residues. J gave up 10 bases and V 4 bases, and 9 bases lay outside the gene matches.

The rearrangement uses TRBV6-1 and TRBJ2-2; 9 nucleotides line up with TRBD1. CDR1 is MNHNS, CDR2 SASEGT, per germline. This CDR3 contains 14 residues. The V segment lost 6 bases and the J segment 5 bases; nucleotides outside the gene matches: 4. The DNA for the CDR3 is TGTGCCAGCAGATTGACAGGGGGAACCGGGGAGCTGTTTTTT. Translated: CASRLTGGTGELFF.

This clone is medium-sized by share. The chain couples TRBV7-9 to TRBJ1-1; 8 nucleotides agree with TRBD1. Trimming removed 4 bases from V and 5 bases from J; junction bases left unmatched: 6. The CDR3 contains 14 residues. The germline V gene has CDR1 SEHNR and CDR2 FQNEAQ (reference sequence). The CDR3 region is CASSSDRELTEAFF. CDR3 nucleotide sequence: TGTGCCAGCAGCTCGGACAGGGAGTTGACTGAAGCTTTCTTT.